The clone carrying this TCR beta chain came up a few times. CDR1 is SNHLY, CDR2 FYNNEI, per germline. The CDR3 totals 14 residues. The germline V and J ends were trimmed by 3 bases and 1 base, with 9 bases remaining between them. TCRdb passed the PCR reads through MiXCR, listing each CDR3 protein once. This sample has roughly 20,000 distinct CDR3 sequences, with 45% to 50% found just once. This record belongs to a study of tumor-infiltrating lymphocytes in oesophageal squamous cell carcinoma. The material sequenced was esophageal tumor tissue. J is TRBJ2-5 and V is TRBV2; D possibly corresponds to TRBD2 (5 bases). This TCR came from a male donor with esophageal squamous cell carcinoma. CDR3 DNA sequence: TGTGCCAGCAGTGAGACGGGGTTCCAAGAGACCCAGTACTTC. Translated, it gives CASSETGFQETQYF.